Below are 21 T cell receptor beta chains sequenced from a single sample in a study of T-cell reconstitution after alpha-beta-depleted transplantation in children. A TCRbeta library incorporating unique molecular identifiers was prepared. TCRdb reprocessed the PCR reads via MiXCR and lists one record per CDR3 protein. The table lists just over 950,000 distinct CDR3 sequences, about 29% of them singletons. The sequenced sample was PBMCs, mostly from graft donor cells, obtained 360 days after TCRalphabeta/CD19-depleted stem cell transplant. These receptors came from a boy in the first two years of life who had a stem cell transplant for SCID, so the T cells may come from the graft donor.

The chain combines TRBV28 with TRBJ1-5; possible D gene TRBD1, 5 bases. Germline V CDR1 and CDR2: MDHEN, SYDVKM. Trimming pared 3 bases from V and 11 bases from J, leaving 11 bases between. The CDR3 is 12 amino acids. The CDR3: CASSFRGRAQHF. The CDR3 coding sequence is TGTGCCAGCAGTTTTCGGGGGAGGGCCCAGCATTTT.

This clonotype was seen a handful of times. The rearrangement uses TRBV7-9 and TRBJ1-1; 11 positions match TRBD1. V was clipped by 0 bases and J by 9 bases; unmatched bases: 9. Germline V gene data show CDR1 as SEHNR and CDR2 as FQNEAQ (reference sequence). The CDR3 is 16 residues long. The CDR3 nucleotides read TGTGCCAGCAGCTTAGCGCTTCGGACAGGGGGCTGGAAAGCTTTCTTT. This codes for CASSLALRTGGWKAFF.

The V call is TRBV4-3, the J call TRBJ1-5; D ambiguous. The V end lost 1 base, the J end lost 9 bases, and 10 bases lay between the germline ends. Looked up from germline, CDR1 is LGHNA and CDR2 is YSLEER. CDR3 length: 13 residues. CDR3 in DNA: TGCGCCAGCAGCCAAGGGGTAAAGGGGCCCCAGCATTTT. This encodes CASSQGVKGPQHF.

This clonotype was seen only once. This chain uses TRBV4-2 with TRBJ2-7; D possibly corresponds to TRBD2 (5 bases). The V end was cut by 1 base, the J end by 6 bases, with 10 bases between. Germline CDR1 and CDR2: LGHNA and YNFKEQ. This CDR3 contains 13 residues. Written as DNA, the CDR3 is TGTGCCAGCAGCCAAGGGACTCCTGTCGAGCAGTACTTC. Its translation: CASSQGTPVEQYF.

This chain connects TRBV3-1 to TRBJ2-7, with D possibly called TRBD1 or TRBD2 (7 bases each). Trimming took 0 bases from V and 3 from J, leaving 15 bases between them. Germline CDR1 reads LGHDT; CDR2 reads YNNKEL (reference sequence). The CDR3 is 16 amino acids. This CDR3 is CASSQDPQGGLYEQYF. DNA of the CDR3: TGTGCCAGCAGCCAAGATCCCCAGGGGGGGCTCTACGAGCAGTACTTC.

J is TRBJ1-4 and V is TRBV6-5; the match to TRBD1 covers 9 bases. Trimming at V came to 1 base and at J to 7 bases, leaving 4 bases not matched to a gene. Germline CDR1 and CDR2: MNHEY and SVGAGI. CDR3 length equals 15 residues. The CDR3 coding sequence is TGTGCCAGCAGTTACTATGAGACAGGGGGTGAAAAACTGTTTTTT. Amino acids: CASSYYETGGEKLFF.

The rearrangement uses TRBV2 and TRBJ2-7, with a tentative D call TRBD1 (5 bases). The CDR3 sequence is 13 residues long. Germline V gene lookup returns CDR1 SNHLY and CDR2 FYNNEI. V was trimmed by 4 bases and J by 1 base, leaving 8 bases between them. The CDR3 DNA is TGTGCCAGCAGTGTCGACAGATCCTACGAGCAGTACTTC. This codes for CASSVDRSYEQYF.

The chain has TRBV27 and TRBJ1-2; the match to TRBD1 covers 7 bases. After removal of 6 bases from V and 8 bases from J, the junction contained 12 bases not matched to a gene. This CDR3 contains 14 residues. Germline V lookup: CDR1 MNHEY, CDR2 SMNVEV (reference sequence). The DNA of the CDR3 is TGTGCCAGCAGCCCACTAACAGGGGTGGGCGGCTACACCTTC. Protein: CASSPLTGVGGYTF.

The sample holds a few counts of this clonotype. The chain recombines TRBV20-1 with TRBJ2-7; TRBD1 agrees at 7 bases. Trimming cost V 5 bases and J 2 bases; bases outside gene matches: 6. Germline V CDR1 and CDR2: DFQATT, SNEGSKA (reference sequence). There are 13 residues in the CDR3. CDR3: CSASGTVTYEQYF. DNA of the CDR3: TGCAGTGCTTCCGGGACAGTAACCTACGAGCAGTACTTC.

This clonotype has just a few counts. The chain recombines TRBV20-1 with TRBJ2-2; D remains unclear. Between the trimmed V and J ends, which lost 6 bases and 0 bases, there was a span of 14 bases. Germline CDR1 DFQATT, CDR2 SNEGSKA (reference sequence). This CDR3 comprises 15 residues. CDR3 nucleotide sequence: TGCAGTGCGGGCCTCGGGTTAGCGAACACCGGGGAGCTGTTTTTT. Translation gives CSAGLGLANTGELFF.

This clonotype was counted ten times or more. The chain combines TRBV5-1 with TRBJ2-2; 8 nucleotides agree with TRBD1. The germline gives CDR1 SGHRS, CDR2 YFSETQ. The trim removed 4 bases at V and 2 bases at J, leaving 22 bases unmatched. CDR3 length equals 21 residues. CDR3 sequence reads: CASSPNPRDRTKLYNTGELFF. In DNA form, the CDR3 reads TGCGCCAGCAGCCCTAATCCCCGGGACAGGACCAAGTTGTATAACACCGGGGAGCTGTTTTTT.

The chain links TRBV5-1 to TRBJ1-5, with 12 bases aligning to TRBD1. Per the germline V gene, CDR1 is SGHRS and CDR2 is YFSETQ. V lost 4 bases, J lost 6 bases, and 8 bases stayed unmatched. The CDR3 has 16 amino acids. CDR3 nucleotides: TGCGCCAGCAGCGCCGGGACAGGGGGCGCGGGTCAGCCCCAGCATTTT. This sequence encodes CASSAGTGGAGQPQHF.

The chain couples TRBV6-1 to TRBJ2-2, with D tentatively TRBD1 or TRBD2 (5 bases each). The CDR3 totals 15 residues. The germline V and J ends were trimmed by 7 bases and 7 bases, with 19 bases remaining between them. Germline V gene lookup returns CDR1 MNHNS and CDR2 SASEGT. The CDR3 nucleotides read TGTGCCAGCAAGTGGCAGGGATGGGAGAACGGGGAGCTGTTTTTT. Residues: CASKWQGWENGELFF.

In DNA form, the CDR3 reads TGTGCCAGCTCACCCGATTCTGGCGGGGGGCTTGGCTACACCTTC. This codes for CASSPDSGGGLGYTF. This chain uses TRBV18 with TRBJ1-2; D may be TRBD1 (6 bases). V was clipped by 3 bases and J by 7 bases, with 18 bases between them. This CDR3 contains 15 residues. Germline CDR1 KGHSH, CDR2 LQKENI.

The J gene is TRBJ1-3, the V gene TRBV6-1; weak D call: TRBD1 (6 bases). V dropped 2 bases and J dropped 0 bases, with 23 bases sitting between them. Germline CDR1 reads MNHNS; CDR2 reads SASEGT. CDR3 length: 20 amino acids. CDR3 bases: TGTGCCAGCAGTGAATTTCTCCCCGGGACACGCCTGAGCTCTGGAAACACCATATATTTT. Its protein product is CASSEFLPGTRLSSGNTIYF.

In this sample, this clonotype turned up a few times. The chain carries TRBV6-1 and TRBJ2-1, with 8 positions matching TRBD2. This CDR3 spans 16 amino acids. Per germline, CDR1 MNHNS and CDR2 SASEGT. V was clipped by 5 bases and J by 1 base; unmatched bases: 7. Here the CDR3 DNA reads TGTGCCAGCAGTAATCGGGGGGGCCAGTCCTACAATGAGCAGTTCTTC. Its translation is CASSNRGGQSYNEQFF.

This chain links TRBV25-1 with TRBJ2-1, with D unresolved. CDR1 is MGHDK and CDR2 is SYGVNS in the germline V gene. The CDR3 runs 14 residues. V was pared by 7 bases and J by 3 bases, with 13 bases between. CDR3 DNA: TGTGCCAGCAAAGGGATAGGGAACTACAATGAGCAGTTCTTC. As protein: CASKGIGNYNEQFF.

The V call is TRBV20-1, the J call TRBJ2-3; D possibly corresponds to TRBD2 (6 bases). The germline V gene has CDR1 DFQATT and CDR2 SNEGSKA (reference sequence). Trimming stripped 5 bases from V and 4 bases from J, with 10 bases between. CDR3 size: 12 residues. The CDR3 bases are TGCAGTGCTGCTAGCGCCGCAGATACGCAGTATTTT. Amino acid sequence: CSAASAADTQYF.

Ten or more counts support this clonotype. The chain is built from TRBV28 and TRBJ1-1; no clear D. The V gene lost 3 bases and the J gene lost 2 bases, with 10 bases spanning the gap. This CDR3 is built from 14 residues. The germline V gene encodes CDR1 MDHEN and CDR2 SYDVKM. The CDR3 DNA follows: TGTGCCAGCAGTTTGATACCGGGAAACACTGAAGCTTTCTTT. Protein sequence: CASSLIPGNTEAFF.

This clonotype was observed once. The gene calls are TRBV6-2 or TRBV6-3 and TRBJ1-5; no firm D call. The CDR3 contains 15 residues. The germline V gene encodes CDR1 MNHEY and CDR2 SVGEGT. Trimming removed 8 bases at V and 2 bases at J, with 16 bases between. The CDR3 region has the DNA TGTGCCAGCTTAAGGTCGGGCAAGGGCAATCAGCCCCAGCATTTT. Amino acids: CASLRSGKGNQPQHF.

Only a few counts were recorded for this clonotype. V usage is TRBV29-1 and J usage is TRBJ1-2; D may be TRBD1 (5 bases). V dropped 7 bases and J dropped 4 bases, with 28 bases sitting between them. Germline CDR1 is SQVTM and CDR2 is ANQGSEA. CDR3 length: 17 residues. CDR3 nucleotide sequence: TGCAGCGCCGTTGAGGTCGGTGAGCCGGGACCCCGCTATGGCTACACCTTC. Translation: CSAVEVGEPGPRYGYTF.